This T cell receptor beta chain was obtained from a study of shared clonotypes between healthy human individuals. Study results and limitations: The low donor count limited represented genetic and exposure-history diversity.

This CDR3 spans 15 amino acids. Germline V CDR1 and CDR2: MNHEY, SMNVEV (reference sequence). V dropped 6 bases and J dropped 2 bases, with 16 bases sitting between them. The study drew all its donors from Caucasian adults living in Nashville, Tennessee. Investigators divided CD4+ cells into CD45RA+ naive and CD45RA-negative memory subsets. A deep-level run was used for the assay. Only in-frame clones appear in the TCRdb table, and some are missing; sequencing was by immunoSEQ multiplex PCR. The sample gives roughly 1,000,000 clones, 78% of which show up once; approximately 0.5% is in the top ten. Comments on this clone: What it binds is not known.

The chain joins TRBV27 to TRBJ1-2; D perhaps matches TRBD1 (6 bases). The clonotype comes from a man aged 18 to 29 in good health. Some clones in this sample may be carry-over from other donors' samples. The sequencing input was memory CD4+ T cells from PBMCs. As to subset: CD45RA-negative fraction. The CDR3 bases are TGTGCCAGCAGCTCCTCGGGGGCCCTAAACTATGGCTACACCTTC. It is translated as CASSSSGALNYGYTF.